Below, 32 T cell receptor beta chains from the same sample are listed, as sequenced in a study of T cell repertoires in cytomegalovirus infection. MiXCR, applied by TCRdb to the reads, yields one record per CDR3 protein. Altogether 360,000 or so distinct CDR3 sequences are present, roughly 34% being singletons, with the ten largest covering about 14%. No antigen is known for these receptors. Here the sequenced sample was cultured PBMCs, taken from culture after CMV antigen stimulation. All receptors come from a human donor in good health (CMV status not recorded). Some clones in this sample may be carry-over from other donors' samples.

This clonotype was recorded a few times. The chain combines TRBV12-3 or TRBV12-4 with TRBJ1-6, with a possible D match to TRBD1 (5 bases). The CDR3 sequence is 16 residues long. Between the trimmed V and J ends, which lost 8 bases and 5 bases, there was a span of 19 bases. The CDR3 sequence is CASRYSTGLDNSPLHF. CDR3 in DNA: TGTGCCAGCCGTTACTCGACGGGGCTCGATAATTCACCCCTCCACTTT.

The V gene is TRBV7-6, the J gene TRBJ2-1; D not resolved. V shed 4 bases and J shed 7 bases, with 20 bases lying between them. This CDR3 has 16 residues. The V gene's germline CDR1 is SGHVS and CDR2 FNYEAQ. CDR3 sequence (DNA): TGTGCCAGCAGCTACCCCGGTGGGGTTCCTAAAAATGAGCAGTTCTTC. Translating it yields CASSYPGGVPKNEQFF.

This chain uses TRBV6-6 with TRBJ1-1; the D is unclear. Germline V gene sequence: CDR1 MNHNY, CDR2 SVGAGI (reference sequence). This CDR3 spans 13 amino acids. The V and J ends lost 6 bases and 3 bases respectively, with 11 bases between them. CDR3 in DNA: TGTGCCAGCAGGCTCTCAAGGGACACTGAAGCTTTCTTT. It specifies CASRLSRDTEAFF.

The CDR3: CSARVMGMVEKLFF. The CDR3 DNA reads TGCAGTGCTAGAGTTATGGGGATGGTCGAAAAACTGTTTTTT. The chain uses TRBV20-1 and TRBJ1-4; D is uncertain. Germline assignment: CDR1 DFQATT and CDR2 SNEGSKA (reference sequence). V lost 1 base to trimming and J lost 8 bases, with 14 bases between them. The CDR3 totals 14 residues.

This clonotype was counted a few times. The chain joins TRBV15 to TRBJ1-1; 11 nucleotides line up with TRBD1. V lost 3 bases to trimming and J lost 5 bases; unmatched junction nucleotides: 5. CDR1 and CDR2 from the germline V gene are LNHNV and YYDKDF (reference sequence). CDR3 size: 15 residues. The CDR3 reads CATSRGGDRGTEAFF. The CDR3 DNA reads as TGTGCCACCAGCAGGGGGGGGGACAGGGGGACTGAAGCTTTCTTT.

The V gene is TRBV19, the J gene TRBJ1-2; TRBD1 matches 12 bases. Losses at the gene ends were 8 bases for V and 5 bases for J; bases not matched to a gene: 12. Germline V gene sequence: CDR1 LNHDA, CDR2 SQIVND (reference sequence). The CDR3 runs 16 residues. The CDR3 DNA reads TGTGCCAGTCGTGATCCGGGACAGGGGGCGAAGTATGGCTACACCTTC. This encodes CASRDPGQGAKYGYTF. Combining the CDR3 with reference TRBV19 and TRBJ1-2 gives the whole variable domain DGGITQSPKYLFRKEGQNVTLSCEQNLNHDAMYWYRQDPGQGLRLIYYSQIVNDFQKGDIAEGYSVSREKKESFPLTVTSAQKNPTAFYLCASRDPGQGAKYGYTFGSGTRLTVV.

Only a few counts were recorded for this clonotype. The chain has TRBV7-2 and TRBJ2-3, with 13 nucleotides matching TRBD2. Germline assignment: CDR1 SGHTA and CDR2 FQGNSA. This CDR3 has 17 residues. V shed 5 bases, J shed 3 bases, and the junction held 8 bases outside the gene matches. The CDR3 here is CASSLLAGGPRTDTQYF. The CDR3 nucleotides are TGTGCCAGCAGCCTACTAGCGGGAGGGCCTCGGACAGATACGCAGTATTTT.

The rearrangement links TRBV20-1 to TRBJ2-3; a possible D gene is TRBD1 (5 bases). The CDR3 covers 14 residues. CDR1 is DFQATT and CDR2 is SNEGSKA in the germline V gene (reference sequence). Trimming left V 3 bases short and J 2 bases short, with 12 bases between. CDR3 sequence: CSASYRRATDTQYF. In DNA, the CDR3 is TGCAGTGCTAGCTATCGCAGGGCCACAGATACGCAGTATTTT.

The genes are TRBV7-6 and TRBJ2-7; 7 bases are a match to TRBD2. The CDR3 contains 16 residues. V lost 0 bases, J lost 2 bases, and 7 bases stayed unmatched. Germline assignment: CDR1 SGHVS and CDR2 FNYEAQ. The CDR3 reads CASSLAWREGTYEQYF. The CDR3 DNA follows: TGTGCCAGCAGCTTAGCGTGGAGGGAGGGCACCTACGAGCAGTACTTC.

This clonotype turned up a few times. A single base separates this from a much larger clone, so it may be a read error. V gene TRBV24-1 combines with J gene TRBJ2-5; TRBD1 aligns across 9 bases. V lost 9 bases to trimming and J lost 6 bases; unmatched junction nucleotides: 13. Germline V gene data show CDR1 as KGHDR and CDR2 as SFDVKD. This CDR3 has 15 amino acids. In DNA, the CDR3 is TGTGCCACCTCCTGGGGGACAGGGTCTGTGAAGACCCAGTACTTC. As protein: CATSWGTGSVKTQYF.

CDR3 coding DNA: TGTGCCAGCAGCTTAGGGGTACAGGGGAGCTCCTACAATGAGCAGTTCTTC. It encodes CASSLGVQGSSYNEQFF. The chain has TRBV11-3 and TRBJ2-1, with 7 bases that match TRBD1. Unmatched junction bases numbered 6, after V lost 1 base and J lost 0 bases. CDR3 size: 17 residues. Germline CDR1 SGHNT, CDR2 YENEEA.

The J gene is TRBJ1-5, the V gene TRBV24-1; D remains ambiguous. There are 12 residues in the CDR3. Germline lookup yields CDR1 KGHDR and CDR2 SFDVKD. V gave up 1 base and J gave up 9 bases, with 6 bases separating them. The CDR3 bases are TGTGCCACCAGTGATTTCAAGGGGCCCCAGCATTTT. It yields the protein CATSDFKGPQHF.

The chain has TRBV7-6 and TRBJ1-4; a weak D match, TRBD1 (6 bases). The CDR3 is 14 residues long. Per the germline V gene, CDR1 is SGHVS and CDR2 is FNYEAQ. Trimming removed 0 bases from V and 7 bases from J, with 9 bases in between. The CDR3 region is CASSLAGGGEKLFF. CDR3 coding DNA: TGTGCCAGCAGCTTAGCAGGAGGGGGTGAAAAACTGTTTTTT.

CDR3 residues: CATRAGSTDTQYF. DNA for the CDR3: TGTGCCACCAGGGCGGGGAGTACAGATACGCAGTATTTT. The chain carries TRBV27 and TRBJ2-3, with D perhaps matching TRBD2 (6 bases). The V end was cut by 10 bases, the J end by 3 bases, with 14 bases between. This CDR3 spans 13 amino acids. The germline gives CDR1 MNHEY, CDR2 SMNVEV (reference sequence).

The genes are TRBV6-2 or TRBV6-3 and TRBJ2-3, with D possibly called TRBD1 or TRBD2 (5 bases each). Trimming removed 0 bases at V and 1 base at J, with 8 bases between. CDR3 length: 15 amino acids. CDR1 and CDR2 from the germline V gene are MNHEY and SVGEGT. The CDR3 here is CASSYSGDGTDTQYF. CDR3 DNA sequence: TGTGCCAGCAGTTACTCGGGGGACGGCACAGATACGCAGTATTTT.

V gene TRBV5-4 combines with J gene TRBJ2-1, with TRBD2 matching 9 bases. The CDR3 runs to 17 residues. CDR1 and CDR2 (germline): SGHNT, YYREEE (reference sequence). The CDR3: CVYDYLRGLATYNEQFF. For the CDR3, the DNA is TGTGTTTACGATTACCTAAGAGGACTAGCGACCTACAATGAGCAGTTCTTC.

This clonotype was counted a few times. J is TRBJ1-1 and V is TRBV28; TRBD1 might be the D (5 bases). Germline V CDR1 and CDR2: MDHEN, SYDVKM. V lost 8 bases and J lost 1, with 14 bases in between. There are 14 residues in the CDR3. CDR3 in amino acids: CASSSGRRNTEAFF. The CDR3 DNA sequence: TGTGCCAGCTCCTCGGGACGGAGGAACACTGAAGCTTTCTTT.

V and J are TRBV14 and TRBJ2-1, with 11 bases identical to TRBD2. Germline lookup yields CDR1 SGHDN and CDR2 FVKESK. This CDR3 has 14 amino acids. The V segment lost 2 bases and the J segment 13 bases; nucleotides outside the gene matches: 7. The CDR3 region is CASSQSLLAGVQFF. CDR3 DNA: TGTGCCAGCAGCCAATCCTTACTAGCGGGAGTTCAGTTCTTC.

This clonotype was counted between two and nine times. The CDR3 loop reads CASSLRGGGPVNEQFF. The CDR3 DNA is TGTGCCAGCAGCTTACGTGGGGGAGGGCCTGTGAATGAGCAGTTCTTC. The gene calls are TRBV7-6 and TRBJ2-1; 7 bases match TRBD2. The CDR3 has 16 amino acids. The J segment lost 7 bases and the V segment lost 2 bases, leaving 11 bases of the junction unmatched. Germline values: CDR1 SGHVS, CDR2 FNYEAQ.

The rearrangement links TRBV7-2 to TRBJ2-5; the D gene is possibly TRBD2 (5 bases). This CDR3 is built from 16 residues. V shed 1 base and J shed 2 bases, with 14 bases lying between them. Germline V CDR1 and CDR2: SGHTA, FQGNSA. CDR3 bases: TGTGCCAGCAGCTTAGGGGTACTAGAGGATCAAGAGACCCAGTACTTC. It encodes CASSLGVLEDQETQYF. Looking up the rest from reference TRBV7-2 and TRBJ2-5 gives the full variable domain: GAGVSQSPSNKVTEKGKDVELRCDPISGHTALYWYRQSLGQGLEFLIYFQGNSAPDKSGLPSDRFSAERTGGSVSTLTIQRTQQEDSAVYLCASSLGVLEDQETQYFGPGTRLLVL.

The sample holds a few counts of this clonotype. This chain links TRBV28 with TRBJ2-7, with TRBD1 matching over 7 bases. Trimming removed 4 bases from V and 3 bases from J; junction bases left unmatched: 3. The CDR3 extends over 13 amino acids. Germline CDR1 is MDHEN and CDR2 is SYDVKM. The CDR3 DNA sequence: TGTGCCAGCAGTTCGACAGGGCTCTACGAGCAGTACTTC. The encoded protein is CASSSTGLYEQYF.

V gene TRBV11-1 combines with J gene TRBJ1-3; the D is unclear. V was trimmed by 5 bases and J by 11 bases, leaving 16 bases between them. Germline values: CDR1 SGHAT, CDR2 FQDESV (reference sequence). The CDR3 runs to 13 residues. The CDR3 bases are TGTGCCAGCAGCGAGAATTCCGGAGACGCCATATATTTT. Its protein product is CASSENSGDAIYF.

The V and J genes are TRBV7-2 and TRBJ1-5; no definite D call. This CDR3 region has 18 residues. CDR1 and CDR2 (germline): SGHTA, FQGNSA. V was pared by 1 base and J by 0 bases, with 16 bases between. In DNA, the CDR3 is TGTGCCAGCAGCTTAGTTAGTCCAAACGACCTTAGCAATCAGCCCCAGCATTTT. Protein: CASSLVSPNDLSNQPQHF.

The chain uses TRBV9 and TRBJ2-1; 9 positions match TRBD1. This CDR3 region has 15 residues. The V gene end was trimmed by 0 bases and the J gene end by 8 bases; junction bases not matched to a gene: 6. CDR1 SGDLS and CDR2 YYNGEE come from the germline V gene. The CDR3 DNA follows: TGTGCCAGCAGCGTAGCGGGACAGGGCCCATATGAGCAGTTCTTC. Its translation: CASSVAGQGPYEQFF.

This chain links TRBV27 with TRBJ1-2, with no clear D. The length of the CDR3 is 14 residues. CDR1 and CDR2 from the germline V gene are MNHEY and SMNVEV (reference sequence). The germline V and J ends were trimmed by 5 bases and 5 bases, with 15 bases remaining between them. The CDR3 region has the DNA TGTGCCAGCAGTCCCCGGCGGCAGGAATATGGCTACACCTTC. Its translation is CASSPRRQEYGYTF.

The chain carries TRBV5-4 and TRBJ2-1; no clear D gene. With 0 bases removed from V and 10 bases from J, the gap between germline ends came to 14 bases. Looked up from germline, CDR1 is SGHNT and CDR2 is YYREEE (reference sequence). The CDR3 spans 14 residues. The DNA of the CDR3 is TGTGCCAGCAGCTTGGATGAGGCTATAGGGGAGCAGTTCTTC. Encoded protein: CASSLDEAIGEQFF. The whole variable domain, remainder taken from reference TRBV5-4 and TRBJ2-1, is ETGVTQSPTHLIKTRGQQVTLRCSSQSGHNTVSWYQQALGQGPQFIFQYYREEENGRGNFPPRFSGLQFPNYSSELNVNALELDDSALYLCASSLDEAIGEQFFGPGTRLTVL.

This clonotype was counted once. The rearrangement links TRBV5-1 to TRBJ2-1; D call uncertain. Trimming shortened V by 3 bases and J by 6 bases, and 13 bases separated the two germline ends. Germline loops: CDR1 SGHRS, CDR2 YFSETQ. This CDR3 has 14 residues. The CDR3 DNA follows: TGCGCCAGCAGCTCGTTTCTGGGTCGCAATGAGCAGTTCTTC. Protein: CASSSFLGRNEQFF.

The sample holds many counts of this clonotype. V and J are TRBV6-5 and TRBJ2-3; D is ambiguous. This CDR3 has 16 residues. The V end was cut by 0 bases, the J end by 4 bases, with 14 bases between. Germline lookup yields CDR1 MNHEY and CDR2 SVGAGI. CDR3 sequence: CASSYSGILGADTQYF. The CDR3 bases are TGTGCCAGCAGTTACTCTGGCATCCTCGGCGCAGATACGCAGTATTTT.

This clonotype was seen a handful of times. The J gene is TRBJ2-1, the V gene TRBV7-9, with D perhaps assigned TRBD1 or TRBD2 (5 bases each). The germline CDR1 and CDR2 sequences are SEHNR and FQNEAQ (reference sequence). The CDR3 covers 14 residues. The V end was cut by 3 bases, the J end by 4 bases, with 10 bases between. The CDR3 protein is CASSFEGRYNEQFF. In DNA, the CDR3 is TGTGCCAGCAGCTTTGAGGGACGGTACAATGAGCAGTTCTTC.

This clonotype was counted a few times. This chain joins TRBV4-3 and TRBJ2-1, with TRBD2 matching over 8 bases. The CDR3 contains 17 residues. The J segment lost 0 bases and the V segment lost 2 bases, leaving 6 bases of the junction unmatched. Germline CDR1 LGHNA, CDR2 YSLEER. CDR3 coding DNA: TGCGCCAGCAGCCAACCCCGCGCGGGAGGCTCCTACAATGAGCAGTTCTTC. It translates to CASSQPRAGGSYNEQFF.

The rearrangement uses TRBV27 and TRBJ1-2; D is perhaps TRBD1 (6 bases). The length of the CDR3 is 14 residues. Looked up from germline, CDR1 is MNHEY and CDR2 is SMNVEV (reference sequence). V was clipped by 3 bases and J by 3 bases, with 11 bases between them. The DNA of the CDR3 is TGTGCCAGCAGTTTCTCGGGGGGCGACTATGGCTACACCTTC. It codes for CASSFSGGDYGYTF.

The V gene is TRBV4-3, the J gene TRBJ2-1, with D possibly being TRBD2 (6 bases). This CDR3 has 17 amino acids. V dropped 4 bases and J dropped 0 bases, with 16 bases sitting between them. From germline, CDR1 is LGHNA and CDR2 YSLEER. CDR3 sequence: CASSPLLLANSYNEQFF. The CDR3 DNA reads as TGCGCCAGCAGCCCTCTCCTCCTAGCGAACTCCTACAATGAGCAGTTCTTC.